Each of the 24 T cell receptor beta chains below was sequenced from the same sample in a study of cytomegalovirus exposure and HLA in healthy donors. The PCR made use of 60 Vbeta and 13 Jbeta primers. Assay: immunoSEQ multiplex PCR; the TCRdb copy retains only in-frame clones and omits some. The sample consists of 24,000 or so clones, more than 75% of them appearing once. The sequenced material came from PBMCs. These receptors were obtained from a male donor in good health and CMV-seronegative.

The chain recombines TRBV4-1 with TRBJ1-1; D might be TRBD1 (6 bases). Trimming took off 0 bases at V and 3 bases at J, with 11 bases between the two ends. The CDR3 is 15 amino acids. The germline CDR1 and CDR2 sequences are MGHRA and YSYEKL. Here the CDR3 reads CASSQDRQGHTEAFF. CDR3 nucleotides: TGCGCCAGCAGCCAAGACCGCCAGGGGCACACTGAAGCTTTCTTT.

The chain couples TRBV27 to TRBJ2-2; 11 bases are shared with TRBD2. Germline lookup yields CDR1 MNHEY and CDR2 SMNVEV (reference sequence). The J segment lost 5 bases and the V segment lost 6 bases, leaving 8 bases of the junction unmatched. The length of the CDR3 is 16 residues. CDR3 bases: TGTGCCAGCAGGGTTAGCGGGGGGGTCTTTACCGGGGAGCTGTTTTTT. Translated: CASRVSGGVFTGELFF.

CDR3 amino acids: CASSRGLGSSNEQFF. The CDR3 DNA follows: TGTGCCAGCAGCAGAGGGTTAGGGAGTAGTAATGAGCAGTTCTTC. The chain links TRBV11-2 to TRBJ2-1, with D perhaps TRBD2 (5 bases). This CDR3 has 15 residues. V lost 5 bases and J lost 7, with 18 bases in between. Germline-derived CDR1 and CDR2 are SGHAT and FQNNGV.

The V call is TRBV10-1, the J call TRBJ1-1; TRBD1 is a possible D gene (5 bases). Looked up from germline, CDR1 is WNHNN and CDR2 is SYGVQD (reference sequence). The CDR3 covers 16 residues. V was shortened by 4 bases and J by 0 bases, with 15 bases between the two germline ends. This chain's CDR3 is CASSGRRDLMNTEAFF. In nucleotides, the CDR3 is TGCGCCAGCAGTGGACGACGGGACTTAATGAACACTGAAGCTTTCTTT.

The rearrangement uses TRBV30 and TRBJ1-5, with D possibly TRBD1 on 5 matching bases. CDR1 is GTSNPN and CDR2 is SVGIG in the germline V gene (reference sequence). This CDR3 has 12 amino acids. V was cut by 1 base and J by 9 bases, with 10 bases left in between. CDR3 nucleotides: TGTGCCTGGAGTGCCATGCAGGGGCCCCAGCATTTT. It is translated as CAWSAMQGPQHF. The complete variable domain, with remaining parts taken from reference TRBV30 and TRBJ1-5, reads SQTIHQWPATLVQPVGSPLSLECTVEGTSNPNLYWYRQAAGRGLQLLFYSVGIGQISSEVPQNLSASRPQDRQFILSSKKLLLSDSGFYLCAWSAMQGPQHFGDGTRLSIL.

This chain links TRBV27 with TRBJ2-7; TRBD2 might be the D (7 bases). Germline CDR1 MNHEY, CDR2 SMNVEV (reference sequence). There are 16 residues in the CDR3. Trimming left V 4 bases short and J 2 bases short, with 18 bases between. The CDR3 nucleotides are TGTGCCAGCAGTTCCTATGGGGGGGCGTTCACCTACGAGCAGTACTTC. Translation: CASSSYGGAFTYEQYF.

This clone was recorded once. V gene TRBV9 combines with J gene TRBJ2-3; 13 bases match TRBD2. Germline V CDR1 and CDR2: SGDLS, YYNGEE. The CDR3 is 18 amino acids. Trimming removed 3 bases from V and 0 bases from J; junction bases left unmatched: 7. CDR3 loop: CASSGPGGLAGSTDTQYF. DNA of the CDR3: TGTGCCAGCAGCGGCCCGGGGGGACTAGCGGGGAGCACAGATACGCAGTATTTT.

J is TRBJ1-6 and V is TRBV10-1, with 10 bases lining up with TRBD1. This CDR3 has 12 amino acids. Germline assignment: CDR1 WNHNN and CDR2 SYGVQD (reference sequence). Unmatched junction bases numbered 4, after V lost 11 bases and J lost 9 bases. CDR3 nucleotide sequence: TGCGCCGGTGACAGGGGGCGTTCACCCCTCCACTTT. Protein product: CAGDRGRSPLHF.

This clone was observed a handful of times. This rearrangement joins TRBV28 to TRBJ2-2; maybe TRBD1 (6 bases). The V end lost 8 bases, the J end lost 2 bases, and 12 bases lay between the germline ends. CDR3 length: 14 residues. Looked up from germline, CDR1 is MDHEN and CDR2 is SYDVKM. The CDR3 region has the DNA TGTGCCAGCTCCAGGGGACCTAACACCGGGGAGCTGTTTTTT. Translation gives CASSRGPNTGELFF.

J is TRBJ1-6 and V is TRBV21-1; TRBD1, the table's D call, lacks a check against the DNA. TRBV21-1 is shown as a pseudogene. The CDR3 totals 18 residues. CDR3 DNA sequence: TGTGCCAGCAGCAAAAGTGGGCCACCCCGCCGGCTTAATTCACCCCTCCACTTT. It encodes CASSKSGPPRRLNSPLHF.

The CDR3 loop is CASSLDRDEQYF. The CDR3 region has the DNA TGTGCCAGCAGCCTGGACAGGGACGAGCAGTACTTC. The chain links TRBV4-2 to TRBJ2-7, with TRBD1 identical over 8 bases. Germline trimming cut 4 bases from V and 5 bases from J; bases unmatched to any gene: 1. Per the germline V gene, CDR1 is LGHNA and CDR2 is YNFKEQ. This CDR3 is built from 12 residues.

CDR3 in amino acids: CASSYSGGDRGKLFF. The CDR3 bases are TGTGCCAGCAGTTACTCTGGGGGGGATAGGGGAAAACTGTTTTTT. This chain connects TRBV6-5 to TRBJ1-4; D is possibly TRBD1 (5 bases). This CDR3 has 15 residues. V lost 0 bases, J lost 10 bases, and 15 bases lay in between. Germline V gives CDR1 MNHEY, CDR2 SVGAGI.

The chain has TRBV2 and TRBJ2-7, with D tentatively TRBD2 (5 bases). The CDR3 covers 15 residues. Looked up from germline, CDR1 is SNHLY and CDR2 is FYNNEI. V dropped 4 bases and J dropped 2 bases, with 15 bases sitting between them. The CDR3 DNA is TGTGCCAGCAGTGTAGCGAGGGTAAGGGCCTACGAGCAGTACTTC. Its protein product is CASSVARVRAYEQYF.

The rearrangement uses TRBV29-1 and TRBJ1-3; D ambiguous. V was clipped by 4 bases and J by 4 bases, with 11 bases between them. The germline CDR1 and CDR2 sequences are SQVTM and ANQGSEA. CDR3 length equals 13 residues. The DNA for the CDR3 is TGCAGCGTTGGGTCGATGCAGGGAAACACCATATATTTT. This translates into CSVGSMQGNTIYF.

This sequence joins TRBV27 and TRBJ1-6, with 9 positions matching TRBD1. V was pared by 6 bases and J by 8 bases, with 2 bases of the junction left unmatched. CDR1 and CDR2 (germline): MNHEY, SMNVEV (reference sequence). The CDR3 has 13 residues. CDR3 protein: CASRRTGDSPLHF. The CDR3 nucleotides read TGTGCCAGCAGGCGGACAGGGGATTCACCCCTCCACTTT.

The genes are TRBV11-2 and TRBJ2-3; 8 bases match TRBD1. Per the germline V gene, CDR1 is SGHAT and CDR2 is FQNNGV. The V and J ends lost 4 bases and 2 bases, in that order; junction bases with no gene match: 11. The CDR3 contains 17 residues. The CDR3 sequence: CASSSSWTGTPTDTQYF. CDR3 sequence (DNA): TGTGCCAGCAGCTCCTCCTGGACAGGGACCCCCACAGATACGCAGTATTTT.

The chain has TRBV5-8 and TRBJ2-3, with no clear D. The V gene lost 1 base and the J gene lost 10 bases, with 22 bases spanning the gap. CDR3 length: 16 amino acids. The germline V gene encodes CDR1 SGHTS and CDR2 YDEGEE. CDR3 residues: CASSLPPGPLRVAQYF. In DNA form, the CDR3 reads TGTGCCAGCAGCTTGCCCCCGGGTCCCTTAAGAGTTGCGCAGTATTTT.

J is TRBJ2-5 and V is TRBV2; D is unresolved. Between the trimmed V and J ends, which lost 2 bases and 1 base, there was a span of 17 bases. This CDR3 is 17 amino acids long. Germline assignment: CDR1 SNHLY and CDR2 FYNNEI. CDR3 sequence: CASSELPPAATQETQYF. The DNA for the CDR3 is TGTGCCAGCAGTGAATTACCCCCCGCAGCGACCCAAGAGACCCAGTACTTC. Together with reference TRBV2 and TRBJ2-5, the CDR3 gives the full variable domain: EPEVTQTPSHQVTQMGQEVILRCVPISNHLYFYWYRQILGQKVEFLVSFYNNEISEKSEIFDDQFSVERPDGSNFTLKIRSTKLEDSAMYFCASSELPPAATQETQYFGPGTRLLVL.

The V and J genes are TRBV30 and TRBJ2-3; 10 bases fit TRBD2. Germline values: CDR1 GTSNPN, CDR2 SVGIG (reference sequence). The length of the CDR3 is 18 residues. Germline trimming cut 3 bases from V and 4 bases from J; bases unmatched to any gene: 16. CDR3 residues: CAWSPLAGRELPSDTQYF. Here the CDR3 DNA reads TGTGCCTGGAGCCCACTAGCGGGAAGGGAACTCCCATCAGATACGCAGTATTTT.

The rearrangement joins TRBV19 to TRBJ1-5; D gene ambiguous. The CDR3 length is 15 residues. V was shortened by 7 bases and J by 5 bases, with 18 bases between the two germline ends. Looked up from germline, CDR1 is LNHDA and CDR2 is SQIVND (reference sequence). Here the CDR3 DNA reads TGTGCCAGTACTAGAGCTGGAGACTTCTATCAGCCCCAGCATTTT. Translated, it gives CASTRAGDFYQPQHF.

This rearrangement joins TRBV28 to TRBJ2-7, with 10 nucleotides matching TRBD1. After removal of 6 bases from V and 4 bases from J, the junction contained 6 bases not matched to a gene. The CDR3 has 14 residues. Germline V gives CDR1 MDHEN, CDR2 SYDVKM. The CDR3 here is CASSSGTGDYEQYF. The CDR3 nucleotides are TGTGCCAGCAGCTCCGGGACAGGGGATTACGAGCAGTACTTC.

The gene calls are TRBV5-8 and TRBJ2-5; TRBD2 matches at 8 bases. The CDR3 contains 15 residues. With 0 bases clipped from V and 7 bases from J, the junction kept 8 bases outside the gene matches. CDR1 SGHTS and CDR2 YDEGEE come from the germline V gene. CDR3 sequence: CASSLATSGYSTQYF. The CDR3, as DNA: TGTGCCAGCAGCTTGGCCACTAGCGGATATTCGACCCAGTACTTC.

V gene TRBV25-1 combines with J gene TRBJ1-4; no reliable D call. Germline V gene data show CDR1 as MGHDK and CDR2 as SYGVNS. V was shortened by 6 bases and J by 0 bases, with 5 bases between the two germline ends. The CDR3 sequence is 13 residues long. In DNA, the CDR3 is TGTGCCAGCAGGAGAGCAACTAATGAAAAACTGTTTTTT. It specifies CASRRATNEKLFF.

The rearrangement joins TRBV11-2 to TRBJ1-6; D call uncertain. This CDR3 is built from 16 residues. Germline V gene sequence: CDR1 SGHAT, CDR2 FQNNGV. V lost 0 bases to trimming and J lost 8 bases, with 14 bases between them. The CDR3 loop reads CASSLDHGGLYSPLHF. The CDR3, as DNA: TGTGCCAGCAGCTTAGATCACGGCGGGCTCTATTCACCCCTCCACTTT.